This is a list of T cell receptor beta chains from one sample in a study of breast tumors, draining lymph nodes, adjacent tissues. MiXCR was run by TCRdb on the multiplex PCR reads, yielding one entry per CDR3 protein. Altogether approximately 47,000 distinct CDR3 sequences are present, roughly 23% being singletons, with the ten largest covering 6.5% to 8%. Sequencing input: breast tumor tissue. These TCRs come from a female donor with breast cancer. Some clones in this sample may be carry-over from other donors' samples. CDR3s include the opening cysteine and the closing phenylalanine or tryptophan. The D gene is left open where the match is weak. Clone size is given as once, few or many counts, or a class when the clone is expanded.

J | size | D | V | CDR3 | DNA
TRBJ2-2 | few | . | TRBV9 | CASSVVGETGELFF | TGTGCCAGCAGCGTAGTTGGGGAAACCGGGGAGCTGTTTTTT
TRBJ2-7 | many | TRBD2 | TRBV6-1 | CASTRGVYEQYF | TGTGCCAGCACCCGGGGGGTCTACGAGCAGTACTTC
TRBJ1-3 | many | . | TRBV2 | CASSVASVSGNTIYF | TGTGCCAGCAGTGTAGCCAGCGTTTCTGGAAACACCATATATTTT
TRBJ1-3 | many | . | TRBV6-5 | CASSSQDTIYF | TGTGCCAGCAGTTCCCAAGACACCATATATTTT
TRBJ2-4 | once | . | TRBV12-3/TRBV12-4 | CASSHPGGSLAKNIQYF | TGTGCCAGCAGTCACCCAGGGGGGTCCCTAGCCAAAAACATTCAGTACTTC
TRBJ1-1 | few | . | TRBV12-3/TRBV12-4 | CASSFGTERKAFF | TGTGCCAGCAGTTTCGGGACCGAGCGCAAAGCTTTCTTT
TRBJ1-2 | many | . | TRBV20-1 | CSASEVQGDGYTF | TGCAGTGCTAGCGAAGTACAGGGAGATGGCTACACCTTC
TRBJ1-1 | once | . | TRBV29-1 | CSVEETPGGEAFF | TGCAGCGTTGAAGAGACACCGGGGGGTGAAGCTTTCTTT
TRBJ1-2 | many | . | TRBV6-2/TRBV6-3 | CASSYTRQARFGYTF | TGTGCCAGCAGTTATACCAGACAGGCCCGTTTTGGCTACACCTTC
TRBJ1-6 | many | . | TRBV9 | CASSEGSSSYNSPLHF | TGTGCCAGCAGCGAAGGATCGAGCTCCTATAATTCACCCCTCCACTTT
TRBJ2-5 | many | TRBD1 | TRBV6-6 | CASSLGQGETQYF | TGTGCCAGCAGCCTGGGACAGGGTGAGACCCAGTACTTC
TRBJ1-4 | few | . | TRBV28 | CASSSDKNNEKLFF | TGTGCCAGCAGCTCAGACAAGAATAATGAAAAACTGTTTTTT
TRBJ1-5 | many | TRBD1 | TRBV19 | CASSIRGGQPQHF | TGTGCCAGTAGTATCAGGGGGGGTCAGCCCCAGCATTTT
TRBJ2-1 | few | TRBD2 | TRBV20-1 | CSARDPSGRANEQFF | TGCAGTGCTAGAGATCCTAGCGGGAGGGCCAATGAGCAGTTCTTC
TRBJ1-5 | medium-sized | TRBD1 | TRBV5-6 | CASSFYDRGGNQPQHF | TGTGCCAGCAGCTTTTATGACAGGGGTGGCAATCAGCCCCAGCATTTT
TRBJ1-4 | many | . | TRBV4-1 | CASSQVVWANEKLFF | TGCGCCAGCAGCCAAGTGGTGTGGGCTAATGAAAAACTGTTTTTT
TRBJ2-7 | many | TRBD2 | TRBV5-1 | CASSLEASGAYEQYF | TGCGCCAGCAGCCTGGAGGCTAGCGGGGCATACGAGCAGTACTTC